This is a list of T cell receptor beta chains from one sample in a study of Graves' ophthalmopathy and Graves' hyperthyroidism. TCRdb analysed the multiplex PCR reads with MiXCR anew, one entry per CDR3 protein. The sample includes 900,000 to 1,200,000 distinct CDR3 sequences, about 35% of them seen just once. Sequenced: peripheral blood or thyroid tissue (not recorded which). The source is an adult man with Graves' hyperthyroidism. The CDR3 runs from the conserved cysteine through the conserved F or W. D genes are given only for firm matches. The size entry is marked missing in some rows and otherwise reads once, few, many or a size class.

d_gene | j_gene | v_gene | abundance | CDR3aa | CDR3nt
TRBD1 | TRBJ2-2 | TRBV7-8 | NA | CASSTGQGVITGELFF | TGTGCCAGCAGCACCGGACAGGGAGTAATTACCGGGGAGCTGTTTTTT
NA | TRBJ1-3 | TRBV6-5 | few | CASSYSRGSSGNTIYF | TGTGCCAGCAGTTACTCCCGGGGGAGCTCTGGAAACACCATATATTTT
TRBD2 | TRBJ2-5 | TRBV7-2 | NA | CASSTYQRPGGETQYF | TGTGCCAGCAGCACATATCAAAGGCCGGGGGGGGAGACCCAGTACTTC
TRBD2 | TRBJ2-7 | TRBV20-1 | many | CSARSSGSNYEQYF | TGCAGTGCTAGATCGAGCGGGAGTAACTACGAGCAGTACTTC
NA | TRBJ1-3 | TRBV9 | many | CASSATDSGNTIYF | TGTGCCAGCAGCGCTACAGACTCTGGAAACACCATATATTTT
NA | TRBJ2-5 | TRBV3-1 | NA | CASSQETSHETQYF | TGTGCCAGCAGCCAAGAGACTAGTCATGAGACCCAGTACTTC
NA | TRBJ2-5 | TRBV2 | NA | CASNFLGGETQYF | TGTGCCAGCAACTTTTTGGGGGGAGAGACCCAGTACTTC
TRBD1 | TRBJ2-5 | TRBV7-9 | NA | CASRRTGPLARLDGVRETQYF | TGTGCCAGCAGAAGGACAGGGCCGCTCGCTCGACTAGACGGCGTCCGGGAGACCCAGTACTTC
NA | TRBJ1-1 | TRBV5-1 | NA | CASSIGTPHTEAFF | TGCGCCAGCAGCATAGGGACACCGCACACTGAAGCTTTCTTT
NA | TRBJ2-1 | TRBV29-1 | few | CSAGDREQFF | TGCAGCGCCGGGGACCGTGAGCAGTTCTTC
NA | TRBJ1-2 | TRBV29-1 | NA | CSVGRTYTF | TGCAGCGTTGGGCGGACCTACACCTTC
TRBD1 | TRBJ2-7 | TRBV2 | NA | CASSLYRGRFAGEQYF | TGTGCCAGCAGTTTGTACAGGGGGCGGTTTGCCGGGGAGCAGTACTTC
NA | TRBJ1-1 | TRBV9 | NA | CASSQAPEAFF | TGCGCCAGCAGCCAAGCCCCTGAAGCTTTCTTT
NA | TRBJ2-5 | TRBV7-2 | few | CASSGYRAGTDTQYF | TGTGCCAGCAGCGGCTACAGGGCGGGCACAGATACGCAGTACTTC
NA | TRBJ2-5 | TRBV2 | NA | CASSDSRETQYF | TGTGCCAGCAGTGATAGCAGGGAGACCCAGTACTTC
NA | TRBJ2-7 | TRBV7-6 | many | CASSSQGIYEQYF | TGTGCCAGCAGCTCCCAGGGGATCTACGAGCAGTACTTC
NA | TRBJ1-5 | TRBV2 | NA | CASSVLGSQPQHF | TGTGCCAGCAGTGTATTAGGGAGCCAGCCCCAGCATTTT
NA | TRBJ2-5 | TRBV2 | NA | CASRSGKNQETQYF | TGTGCCAGCAGATCAGGGAAAAACCAAGAGACCCAGTACTTC
NA | TRBJ1-1 | TRBV9 | many | CASTNGWGNTEAFF | TGTGCCAGCACCAATGGATGGGGAAACACTGAAGCTTTCTTT
NA | TRBJ2-2 | TRBV20-1 | NA | CSARGPNRRTTGELFF | TGCAGTGCTAGAGGCCCAAACAGGCGGACCACCGGGGAGCTGTTTTTT
NA | TRBJ1-5 | TRBV7-2 | NA | CASSQVEGSGQPQHF | TGTGCCAGCAGCCAAGTGGAGGGGTCCGGTCAGCCCCAGCATTTT
TRBD2 | TRBJ2-7 | TRBV12-3/TRBV12-4 | few | CASSLDSGTSTIYEQYF | TGTGCCAGCAGCCTAGACTCTGGGACTAGCACAATCTACGAGCAGTACTTC
TRBD1 | TRBJ1-3 | TRBV7-2 | many | CASSRTTHPGQGAGNTIYF | TGTGCCAGCAGCCGAACTACACACCCGGGACAGGGGGCTGGAAACACCATATATTTT
NA | TRBJ1-5 | TRBV12-3/TRBV12-4 | once | CASSKRREVQVNQPQHF | TGTGCCAGCAGTAAACGCCGAGAGGTACAGGTTAACCAGCCCCAGCATTTT